The 2 T cell receptor beta chains below all came from one sample that was sequenced in a study of vaccination effects on CD4 cells after COVID-19. Antigen-specific CD4+ T cells were expanded (with viral peptide pools) by the ViraFEST assay ahead of sequencing. Following 10 days of culture, CD4+ T cells were isolated. Prior SARS-CoV-2 infection was absent in the vaccine recipients, as shown by negative nucleocapsid antibodies. The assay was immunoSEQ multiplex PCR, and TCRdb's table has in-frame clones only and misses some. This sample has 35,000 to 50,000 clones, with roughly 76% found just once. Antigens of these TCRs are unknown. The sequencing here drew on CD4+ T cells from PBMCs cultured with HCoV-OC43 spike peptides, taken before COVID-19 vaccination. Stated subset: HCoV-OC43 spike overlapping peptide pool stimulation. The receptors come from a human donor who received a COVID-19 vaccine.

The chain couples TRBV10-3 to TRBJ1-1, with D possibly being TRBD1 (5 bases). The V end lost 6 bases, the J end lost 1 base, and 12 bases lay between the germline ends. Germline CDR1 and CDR2: ENHRY and SYGVKD. The CDR3 spans 14 residues. The CDR3, as DNA: TGTGCCATCAGGAGGGGAGAGGAGAACACTGAAGCTTTCTTT. It is translated as CAIRRGEENTEAFF.

CDR3 bases: TGTGCCAGCAGCGTAGGAGGAGGGGGAAACTATGGCTACACCTTC. Translation: CASSVGGGGNYGYTF. This chain links TRBV9 with TRBJ1-2; D may be TRBD1 (6 bases). The germline V gene has CDR1 SGDLS and CDR2 YYNGEE. The length of the CDR3 is 15 residues. Trimming took off 0 bases at V and 2 bases at J, with 11 bases between the two ends.